The next 3 T cell receptor beta chains were all read from a single sample in a study of shared clonotypes between healthy human individuals. Clones were read by immunoSEQ multiplex PCR, and TCRdb kept only the in-frame ones, dropping some. Counted here are around 700,000 clones, over 65% occurring once; the ten biggest clones make up more than 1.5%. The sequenced sample consisted of memory CD4+ T cells sorted from blood. Subset of the sample: CD45RA-negative fraction. These receptors were collected from a woman younger than 45 in good health.

V is TRBV5-1 and J is TRBJ2-3, with 12 bases aligning to TRBD2. The germline CDR1 and CDR2 sequences are SGHRS and YFSETQ. Trimming cost V 4 bases and J 4 bases; bases outside gene matches: 7. This CDR3 contains 16 residues. CDR3: CASSRRLAGASDTQYF. The CDR3 nucleotides are TGCGCCAGCAGCCGGAGACTAGCGGGAGCGTCAGATACGCAGTATTTT. The full variable domain, its missing parts supplied by reference TRBV5-1 and TRBJ2-3, is KAGVTQTPRYLIKTRGQQVTLSCSPISGHRSVSWYQQTPGQGLQFLFEYFSETQRNKGNFPGRFSGRQFSNSRSEMNVSTLELGDSALYLCASSRRLAGASDTQYFGPGTRLTVL.

This clone is a singleton in its sample. The rearrangement uses TRBV12-5 and TRBJ2-1, with a tentative D call TRBD1 (7 bases). The CDR3 has 16 residues. CDR1 and CDR2 (germline): LGHNT, FRNRAP. The germline V and J ends were trimmed by 2 bases and 4 bases, with 15 bases remaining between them. The DNA for the CDR3 is TGTGCTAGTGGTTTGACCAGGGGGACTTTATACAATGAGCAGTTCTTC. Translation gives CASGLTRGTLYNEQFF.

This chain uses TRBV5-8 with TRBJ2-1; 7 bases are shared with TRBD1. Germline-derived CDR1 and CDR2 are SGHTS and YDEGEE. The junction had 13 bases not matched to a gene; V was cut back by 4 bases and J by 9 bases. The CDR3 totals 15 residues. For the CDR3, the DNA is TGTGCCAGCAGCCGAATGGACAGGTTCACTGCTGAGCAGTTCTTC. Its protein product is CASSRMDRFTAEQFF.